The clone carrying this T cell receptor beta chain was observed a single time. Its antigen is unidentified. V was clipped by 7 bases and J by 4 bases, with 9 bases between them. The CDR3 extends over 12 amino acids. CDR1 is KGHDR, CDR2 SFDVKD, per germline. The study's library attached unique molecular identifiers to single cDNA molecules. TCRdb analysed the RACE reads with MiXCR anew, one entry per CDR3 protein. The sample shows about 76,000 distinct CDR3 sequences, approximately 12% of them seen only once. The sample comes from a study of human T cells and chemical hapten exposure. Overall study: The patients, most of them female, presented with alopecia areata, totalis or universalis.

Study conclusions and caveats: Sensitizing to DPC left TCRs with a frequency above 1 in 1000 unaltered.

Sample time point: patch test 3, about 24 weeks after DPC sensitization. Described treatment: therapeutic diphenylcyclopropenone sensitization with weekly scalp DPC. The sample in question was whole blood, obtained in connection with sensitization to the hapten diphenylcyclopropenone (DPC). This sequence originates from a woman in her forties or fifties with alopecia areata. Some clones in this sample may be carry-over from other donors' samples. The chain links TRBV24-1 to TRBJ1-2, with unresolved D. The CDR3 DNA reads as TGTGCCACCAGGGACGGTGGCTATGGCTACACCTTC. This sequence encodes CATRDGGYGYTF.